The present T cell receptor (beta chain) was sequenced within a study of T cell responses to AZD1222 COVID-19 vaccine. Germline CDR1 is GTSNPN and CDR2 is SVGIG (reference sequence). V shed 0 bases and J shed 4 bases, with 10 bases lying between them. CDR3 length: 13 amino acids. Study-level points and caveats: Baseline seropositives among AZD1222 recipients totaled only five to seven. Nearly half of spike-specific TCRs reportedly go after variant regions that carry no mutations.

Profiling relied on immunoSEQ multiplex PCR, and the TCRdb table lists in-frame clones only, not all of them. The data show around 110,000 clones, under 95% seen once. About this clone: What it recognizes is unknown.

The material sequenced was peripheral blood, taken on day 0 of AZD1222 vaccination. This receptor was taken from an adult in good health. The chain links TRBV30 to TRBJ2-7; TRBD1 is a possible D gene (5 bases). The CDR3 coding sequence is TGTGCCTGGAGTGTCCTTAAGGGGTACGAGCAGTACTTC. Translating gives CAWSVLKGYEQYF.